These 13 T cell receptor beta chains were all obtained from the same sample, sequenced in a study of blood T cells in healthy people across ages. Combining a sample-barcoded 5' primer with a J-beta primer mix, a second PCR ran for 7 to 11 cycles. TCRdb passed the 5' RACE reads through MiXCR, listing each CDR3 protein once. This table has 1.4 million to 1.5 million distinct CDR3 sequences, roughly 40% appearing once. The sequenced sample consisted of blood. The receptors come from a woman aged 18-29 years in good health.

The chain couples TRBV20-1 to TRBJ2-4, with TRBD1 matching 8 bases. The end of the DNA is better explained by TRBJ2-7, so the J call may be wrong. Germline V CDR1 and CDR2: DFQATT, SNEGSKA (reference sequence). This CDR3 is 12 amino acids long. Here the CDR3 reads CSAKGQGIEQYF. The CDR3 DNA reads TGCAGTGCTAAAGGACAGGGAATCGAGCAGTACTTC.

This clonotype was seen at least ten times. The rearrangement joins TRBV27 to TRBJ2-5, with TRBD2 matching 8 bases. This CDR3 contains 15 residues. Looked up from germline, CDR1 is MNHEY and CDR2 is SMNVEV (reference sequence). Germline trimming cut 2 bases from V and 11 bases from J; bases unmatched to any gene: 13. The CDR3 region is CASSLVSGSYNEQYF. The CDR3 coding sequence is TGTGCCAGCAGTTTAGTAAGCGGGAGTTACAATGAGCAGTACTTC.

The chain links TRBV6-1 to TRBJ2-7, with a tentative D call TRBD1 (6 bases). This CDR3 has 14 amino acids. V was cut by 2 bases and J by 3 bases, with 11 bases left in between. Germline V CDR1 and CDR2: MNHNS, SASEGT. The CDR3 nucleotides are TGTGCCAGCAGTGAAAGCGGACAGAGCTACGAGCAGTACTTC. This gives the protein CASSESGQSYEQYF.

The V call is TRBV20-1, the J call TRBJ2-1, with 10 bases matching TRBD2. V gave up 6 bases and J gave up 6 bases; unmatched junction bases: 14. This CDR3 spans 16 amino acids. Germline-derived CDR1 and CDR2 are DFQATT and SNEGSKA (reference sequence). The CDR3 here is CSAEDEGTSEVNEQFF. CDR3 coding DNA: TGCAGTGCCGAAGACGAGGGGACTAGCGAGGTCAATGAGCAGTTCTTC.

CDR3: CASSLGPRENTEAFF. The CDR3 DNA is TGCGCCAGCAGCTTGGGGCCCCGGGAAAACACTGAAGCTTTCTTT. The chain recombines TRBV5-1 with TRBJ1-1; no reliable D call. Germline CDR1 is SGHRS and CDR2 is YFSETQ. The CDR3 consists of 15 residues. The germline V and J ends were trimmed by 0 bases and 2 bases, with 11 bases remaining between them.

The rearrangement links TRBV5-1 to TRBJ2-7; tentatively, D is TRBD2 (6 bases). V lost 0 bases and J lost 5, with 15 bases in between. Germline V gene sequence: CDR1 SGHRS, CDR2 YFSETQ. The CDR3 covers 15 residues. The CDR3 sequence is CASSLEEGDWNEQYF. For the CDR3, the DNA is TGCGCCAGCAGCTTGGAGGAAGGGGACTGGAACGAGCAGTACTTC. Combining the CDR3 with reference TRBV5-1 and TRBJ2-7 gives the whole variable domain KAGVTQTPRYLIKTRGQQVTLSCSPISGHRSVSWYQQTPGQGLQFLFEYFSETQRNKGNFPGRFSGRQFSNSRSEMNVSTLELGDSALYLCASSLEEGDWNEQYFGPGTRLTVT.

In its sample, this clonotype was seen a few times. This chain connects TRBV25-1 to TRBJ1-2, with D hard to call. Germline V gene data show CDR1 as MGHDK and CDR2 as SYGVNS. CDR3 length: 15 residues. V lost 1 base, J lost 5 bases, and 14 bases lay in between. The CDR3 here is CASSESAEIPYGYTF. CDR3 nucleotide sequence: TGTGCCAGCAGTGAATCCGCCGAGATACCTTATGGCTACACCTTC.

This chain joins TRBV12-3 or TRBV12-4 and TRBJ2-1; maybe TRBD1 (5 bases). Gene TRBJ2-7 matches the end of the DNA better, so the J call may be wrong. This CDR3 has 16 residues. CDR3 amino acids: CASSFWAGRTYNEQYF. The DNA of the CDR3 is TGTGCCAGCAGTTTCTGGGCAGGGCGCACCTACAATGAGCAGTACTTC.

This rearrangement joins TRBV10-3 to TRBJ1-2; D perhaps matches TRBD1 (5 bases). Germline-derived CDR1 and CDR2 are ENHRY and SYGVKD. Trimming pared 3 bases from V and 3 bases from J, leaving 17 bases between. This CDR3 is built from 16 residues. CDR3 sequence reads: CAISDYSPLGDYGYTF. The CDR3 bases are TGTGCCATCAGTGATTACAGCCCTTTGGGGGACTATGGCTACACCTTC.

The chain recombines TRBV27 with TRBJ2-7; 9 bases agree with TRBD2. Unmatched junction bases numbered 3, after V lost 5 bases and J lost 4 bases. The CDR3 runs to 13 residues. Per germline, CDR1 MNHEY and CDR2 SMNVEV (reference sequence). The CDR3 protein is CASSKRGAYEQYF. CDR3 in DNA: TGTGCCAGCAGTAAGCGGGGGGCTTACGAGCAGTACTTC.

In its sample, this clonotype was seen once. The V call is TRBV28, the J call TRBJ2-5, with D possibly matching TRBD2 (6 bases). The DNA end lines up better with TRBJ2-1; the J call may be wrong. The CDR3 contains 15 residues. CDR1 MDHEN and CDR2 SYDVKM come from the germline V gene. The CDR3 region is CASRMTTSIGETQFF. Here the CDR3 DNA reads TGTGCCAGCAGGATGACAACTAGCATCGGAGAGACCCAGTTCTTC.

This clonotype was found a few times. The chain uses TRBV6-1 and TRBJ2-3; 11 nucleotides agree with TRBD2. This CDR3 comprises 15 residues. Germline CDR1 and CDR2: MNHNS and SASEGT. V was pared by 2 bases and J by 4 bases, with 2 bases of the junction left unmatched. The CDR3 reads CASSEIAGGPDTQYF. The CDR3 DNA is TGTGCCAGCAGTGAAATAGCGGGAGGGCCAGATACGCAGTATTTT.

The chain recombines TRBV2 with TRBJ2-5, with D unclear. This CDR3 comprises 15 residues. Germline-derived CDR1 and CDR2 are SNHLY and FYNNEI. V gave up 2 bases and J gave up 0 bases, with 10 bases separating them. The CDR3 reads CASSEMTTYQETQYF. The CDR3 nucleotides are TGTGCCAGCAGTGAAATGACAACGTACCAAGAGACCCAGTACTTC.